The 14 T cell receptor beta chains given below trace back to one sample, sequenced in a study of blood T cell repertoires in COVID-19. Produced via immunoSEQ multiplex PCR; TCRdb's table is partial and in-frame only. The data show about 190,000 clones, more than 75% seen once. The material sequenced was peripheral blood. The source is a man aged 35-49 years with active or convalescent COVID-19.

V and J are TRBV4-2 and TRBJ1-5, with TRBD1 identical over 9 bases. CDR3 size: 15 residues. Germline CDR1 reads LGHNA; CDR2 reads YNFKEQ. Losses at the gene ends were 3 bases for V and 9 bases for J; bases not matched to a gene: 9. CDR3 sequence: CASSQGQGTSGPQHF. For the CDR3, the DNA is TGTGCCAGCAGCCAGGGACAGGGCACGAGCGGGCCCCAGCATTTT.

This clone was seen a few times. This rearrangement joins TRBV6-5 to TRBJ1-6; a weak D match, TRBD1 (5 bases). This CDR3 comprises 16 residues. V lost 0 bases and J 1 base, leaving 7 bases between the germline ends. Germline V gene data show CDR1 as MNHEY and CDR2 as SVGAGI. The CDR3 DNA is TGTGCCAGCAGTTACTCGAGACAGTCCTATAATTCACCCCTCCACTTT. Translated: CASSYSRQSYNSPLHF.

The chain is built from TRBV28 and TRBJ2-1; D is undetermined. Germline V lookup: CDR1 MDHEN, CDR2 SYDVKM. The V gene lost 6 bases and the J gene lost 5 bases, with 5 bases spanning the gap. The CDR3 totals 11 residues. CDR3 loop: CASRSNNEQFF. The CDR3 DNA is TGTGCCAGCAGGTCAAACAATGAGCAGTTCTTC.

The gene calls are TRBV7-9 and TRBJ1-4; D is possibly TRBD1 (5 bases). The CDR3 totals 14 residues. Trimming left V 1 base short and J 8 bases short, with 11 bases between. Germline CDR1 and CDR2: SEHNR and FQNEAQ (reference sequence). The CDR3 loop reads CASSLERGEEKLFF. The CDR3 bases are TGTGCCAGCAGCTTAGAAAGGGGTGAGGAAAAACTGTTTTTT.

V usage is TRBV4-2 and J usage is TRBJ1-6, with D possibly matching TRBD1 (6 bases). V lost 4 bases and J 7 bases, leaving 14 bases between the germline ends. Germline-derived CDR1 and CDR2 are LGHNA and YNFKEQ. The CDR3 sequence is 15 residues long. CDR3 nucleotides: TGTGCCAGCAGCCCGAACAGGGTCGGGAATTCACCCCTCCACTTT. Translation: CASSPNRVGNSPLHF.

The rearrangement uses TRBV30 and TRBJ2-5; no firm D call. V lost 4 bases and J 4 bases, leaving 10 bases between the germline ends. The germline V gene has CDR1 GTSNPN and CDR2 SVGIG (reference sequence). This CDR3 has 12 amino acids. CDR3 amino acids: CAWNRGLETQYF. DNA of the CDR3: TGTGCCTGGAATAGAGGTTTAGAGACCCAGTACTTC.

In DNA form, the CDR3 reads TGTGCCAGCGGGTACAGAAGCACAGATACGCAGTATTTT. Translation: CASGYRSTDTQYF. This chain connects TRBV7-2 to TRBJ2-3; D unclear. The CDR3 sequence is 13 residues long. V lost 8 bases and J lost 0, with 9 bases in between. Germline-derived CDR1 and CDR2 are SGHTA and FQGNSA.

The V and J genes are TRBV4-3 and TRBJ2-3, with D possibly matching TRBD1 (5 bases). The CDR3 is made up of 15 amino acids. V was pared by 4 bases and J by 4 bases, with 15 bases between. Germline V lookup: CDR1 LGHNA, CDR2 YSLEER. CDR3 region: CASSLPRGPADTQYF. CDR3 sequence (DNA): TGCGCCAGCAGCCTCCCAAGGGGTCCAGCAGATACGCAGTATTTT.

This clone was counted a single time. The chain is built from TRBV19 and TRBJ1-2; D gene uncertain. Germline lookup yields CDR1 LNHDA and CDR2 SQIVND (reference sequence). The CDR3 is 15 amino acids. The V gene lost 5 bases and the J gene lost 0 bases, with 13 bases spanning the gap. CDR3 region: CASSHVGPANYGYTF. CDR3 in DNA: TGTGCCAGTAGTCACGTGGGCCCAGCTAACTATGGCTACACCTTC.

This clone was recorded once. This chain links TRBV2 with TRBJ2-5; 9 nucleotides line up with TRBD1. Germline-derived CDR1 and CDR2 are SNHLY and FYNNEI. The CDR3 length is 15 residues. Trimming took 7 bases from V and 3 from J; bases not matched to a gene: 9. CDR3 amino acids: CASNPDRGKKETQYF. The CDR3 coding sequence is TGTGCCAGCAACCCAGACAGGGGGAAAAAAGAGACCCAGTACTTC.

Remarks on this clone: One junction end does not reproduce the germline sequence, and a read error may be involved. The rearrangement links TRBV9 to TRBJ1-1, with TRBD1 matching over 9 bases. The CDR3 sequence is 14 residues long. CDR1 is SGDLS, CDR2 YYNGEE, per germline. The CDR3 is CAGSSGQGRTEAFF. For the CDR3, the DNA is TGTGCCGGCAGCTCCGGACAGGGGAGGACTGAAGCTTTCTTT.

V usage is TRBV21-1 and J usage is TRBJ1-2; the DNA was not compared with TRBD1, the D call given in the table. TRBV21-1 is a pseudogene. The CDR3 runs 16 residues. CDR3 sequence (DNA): TGTGCCAGCAGAGCCCCAAGGAGGGACAGGAAGGGTGGCTACACCTTC. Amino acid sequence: CASRAPRRDRKGGYTF.

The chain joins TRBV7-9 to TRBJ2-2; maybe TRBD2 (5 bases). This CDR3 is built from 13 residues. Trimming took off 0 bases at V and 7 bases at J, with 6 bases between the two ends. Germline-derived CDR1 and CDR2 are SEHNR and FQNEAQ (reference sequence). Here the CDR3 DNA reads TGTGCCAGCAGCTTAGCAGGAGGCGGGGAGCTGTTTTTT. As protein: CASSLAGGGELFF.

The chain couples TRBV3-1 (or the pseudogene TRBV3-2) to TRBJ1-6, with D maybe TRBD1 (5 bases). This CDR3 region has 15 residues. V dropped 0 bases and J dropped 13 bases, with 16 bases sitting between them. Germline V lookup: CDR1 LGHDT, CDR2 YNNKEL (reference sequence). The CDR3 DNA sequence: TGTGCCAGCAGCCAAGATTTGGACACAGGTCACCCCCTCCACTTT. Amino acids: CASSQDLDTGHPLHF.